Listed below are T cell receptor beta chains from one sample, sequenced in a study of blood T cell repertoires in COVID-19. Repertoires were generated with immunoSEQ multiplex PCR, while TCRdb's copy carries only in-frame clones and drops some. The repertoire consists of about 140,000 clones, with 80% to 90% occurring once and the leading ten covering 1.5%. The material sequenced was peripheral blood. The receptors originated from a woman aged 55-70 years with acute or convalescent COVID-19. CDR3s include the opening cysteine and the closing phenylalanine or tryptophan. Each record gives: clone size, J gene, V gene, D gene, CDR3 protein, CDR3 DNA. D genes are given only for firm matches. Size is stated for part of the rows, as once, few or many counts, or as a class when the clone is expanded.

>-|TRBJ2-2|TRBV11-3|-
CASSLVSRTGELFF
TGTGCCAGCAGCTTAGTTTCCAGAACCGGGGAGCTGTTTTTT
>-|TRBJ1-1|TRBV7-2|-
CASTRDSYTEAFF
TGTGCCAGCACCCGAGACAGCTACACTGAAGCTTTCTTT
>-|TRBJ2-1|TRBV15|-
CATSRTTRTAFSYNEQFF
TGTGCCACCAGCAGAACAACGAGGACAGCTTTTTCTTACAATGAGCAGTTCTTC
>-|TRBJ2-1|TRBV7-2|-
CASSLVREGLYFSYNEQFF
TGTGCCAGCAGCTTAGTGAGAGAAGGACTTTACTTCTCCTACAATGAGCAGTTCTTC
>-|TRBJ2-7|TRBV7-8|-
CASSLAYGQDSYEQYF
TGTGCCAGCAGCTTAGCGTACGGCCAGGACTCCTACGAGCAGTACTTC
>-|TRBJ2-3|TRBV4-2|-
CASSQGGWNTDTQYF
TGTGCCAGCAGCCAAGGAGGGTGGAACACAGATACGCAGTATTTT
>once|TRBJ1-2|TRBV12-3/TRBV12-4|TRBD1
CASSMDRIKTGTF
TGTGCCAGCAGTATGGACAGGATTAAAACGGGGACCTTC
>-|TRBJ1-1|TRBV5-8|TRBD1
CASSLAQGAGGAFF
TGTGCCAGCAGCTTGGCACAGGGGGCGGGAGGAGCTTTCTTT
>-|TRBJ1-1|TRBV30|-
CAWRAGEAEAFF
TGTGCCTGGAGAGCAGGTGAAGCTGAAGCTTTCTTT
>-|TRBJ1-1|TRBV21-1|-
CASSKGSEGENTEAFF
TGTGCCAGCAGCAAAGGCTCAGAGGGGGAGAACACTGAAGCTTTCTTT
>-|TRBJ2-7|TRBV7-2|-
CASSLARDTFYEQYF
TGTGCCAGCAGCTTAGCGAGGGACACCTTCTACGAGCAGTACTTC
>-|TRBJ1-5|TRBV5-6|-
CASSLDSLQSNQPQHF
TGTGCCAGCAGCTTGGATTCCTTACAGAGCAATCAGCCCCAGCATTTT
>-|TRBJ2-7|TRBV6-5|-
CASSYRRNDEQYF
TGTGCCAGCAGTTACCGGAGGAACGACGAGCAGTACTTC
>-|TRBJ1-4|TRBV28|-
CASKRSNEKLFF
TGTGCCAGCAAACGAAGCAATGAAAAACTGTTTTTT
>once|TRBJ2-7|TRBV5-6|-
CASSGSYEQYF
TGTGCCAGCAGCGGGAGCTACGAGCAGTACTTC
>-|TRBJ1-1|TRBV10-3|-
CAIMEGQPNTEAFF
TGTGCCATCATGGAGGGCCAGCCGAACACTGAAGCTTTCTTT
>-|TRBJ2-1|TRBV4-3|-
CASSEGPSSYNEQFF
TGCGCCAGCAGCGAGGGTCCAAGCTCCTACAATGAGCAGTTCTTC
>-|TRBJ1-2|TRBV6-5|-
CASSYKGDYNYGYTF
TGTGCCAGCAGTTACAAGGGGGACTATAACTATGGCTACACCTTC
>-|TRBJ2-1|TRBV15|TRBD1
CATSRAGQGGGEQFF
TGTGCCACCAGCAGAGCCGGACAGGGTGGTGGGGAGCAGTTCTTC